This entry lists 30 T cell receptor beta chains sequenced from one sample in a study of blood T cell repertoires in COVID-19. Method: immunoSEQ multiplex PCR; TCRdb's copy keeps in-frame clones and lacks some. The data show roughly 300,000 clones, 80% to 90% seen once. The sample consisted of PBMCs or T cells enriched from blood (not recorded which). Receptors were obtained from a woman in her thirties or forties with acute COVID-19.

The chain employs TRBV29-1 and TRBJ2-7; TRBD1 aligns across 8 bases. This CDR3 is built from 12 residues. CDR1 and CDR2 from the germline V gene are SQVTM and ANQGSEA. Trimming took 6 bases from V and 5 from J; bases not matched to a gene: 6. The DNA of the CDR3 is TGCAGCGTCGCCAAGGACAGGGACGAGCAGTACTTC. Amino acids: CSVAKDRDEQYF.

The chain recombines TRBV12-5 with TRBJ1-6; a weak D match, TRBD1 (6 bases). Germline V gene data show CDR1 as LGHNT and CDR2 as FRNRAP. CDR3 length equals 12 residues. V was pared by 5 bases and J by 12 bases, with 11 bases between. The CDR3 spells CASGPRGLPLHF. The CDR3 nucleotides read TGTGCTAGTGGTCCAAGGGGGTTACCCCTCCACTTT.

The rearrangement joins TRBV21-1 to TRBJ2-7; the table's D gene call, TRBD1, was not cross checked with the DNA. TRBV21-1 is a listed pseudogene. CDR3 length: 16 amino acids. CDR3 loop: CASSPPWGQGPYEQYF. The CDR3 nucleotides are TGTGCCAGCAGCCCACCGTGGGGACAGGGGCCCTACGAGCAGTACTTC.

The J gene is TRBJ1-5, the V gene TRBV24-1, with 9 positions matching TRBD1. Germline CDR1 KGHDR, CDR2 SFDVKD. Trimming removed 4 bases from V and 4 bases from J; junction bases left unmatched: 1. The CDR3 is 14 residues long. The CDR3 nucleotides are TGTGCCACCAGTGACGGGACAGGGAATCAGCCCCAGCATTTT. Its translation: CATSDGTGNQPQHF.

This clone has just one count. The chain uses TRBV28 and TRBJ2-5; D call uncertain. V shed 4 bases and J shed 5 bases, with 8 bases lying between them. In germline, CDR1 is MDHEN, CDR2 SYDVKM. The CDR3 sequence is 12 residues long. The CDR3 protein is CASSSRRETQYF. The CDR3 DNA reads as TGTGCCAGCAGTTCTAGAAGGGAGACCCAGTACTTC. Full variable domain (rest looked up from reference TRBV28 and TRBJ2-5): DVKVTQSSRYLVKRTGEKVFLECVQDMDHENMFWYRQDPGLGLRLIYFSYDVKMKEKGDIPEGYSVSREKKERFSLILESASTNQTSMYLCASSSRRETQYFGPGTRLLVL.

The chain links TRBV7-9 to TRBJ2-5, with 7 bases lining up with TRBD1. V was clipped by 3 bases and J by 0 bases; unmatched bases: 4. Germline values: CDR1 SEHNR, CDR2 FQNEAQ (reference sequence). The CDR3 consists of 15 residues. Written as DNA, the CDR3 is TGTGCCAGCAGCTTTGGACAGGCGTACCAAGAGACCCAGTACTTC. It is translated as CASSFGQAYQETQYF.

V usage is TRBV6-2 or TRBV6-3 and J usage is TRBJ2-2, with 11 bases that match TRBD2. Germline CDR1 MNHEY, CDR2 SVGEGT. The V and J ends lost 2 bases and 6 bases, in that order; junction bases with no gene match: 5. The CDR3 totals 16 residues. The DNA of the CDR3 is TGTGCCAGCAGTTACCAAGGTAGCGGGAGGGCCGGGGAGCTGTTTTTT. Translation: CASSYQGSGRAGELFF.

J is TRBJ1-6 and V is TRBV19; 8 bases are shared with TRBD1. The germline CDR1 and CDR2 sequences are LNHDA and SQIVND (reference sequence). The CDR3 runs to 15 residues. The V and J ends lost 9 bases and 7 bases, in that order; junction bases with no gene match: 11. CDR3 amino acids: CASTQAGGINSPLHF. CDR3 coding DNA: TGTGCCAGCACTCAAGCAGGGGGCATCAATTCACCCCTCCACTTT.

The chain combines TRBV7-3 with TRBJ2-7; D is possibly TRBD1 (5 bases). This CDR3 comprises 15 residues. The germline V gene has CDR1 SGHTA and CDR2 FQGTGA. V was cut by 2 bases and J by 5 bases, with 16 bases left in between. The CDR3 reads CASSLGRLGVDEQYF. As DNA, the CDR3 is TGTGCCAGCAGCTTAGGTCGTTTAGGGGTCGACGAGCAGTACTTC. The full variable domain, completed using reference TRBV7-3 and TRBJ2-7, is GAGVSQTPSNKVTEKGKYVELRCDPISGHTALYWYRQSLGQGPEFLIYFQGTGAADDSGLPNDRFFAVRPEGSVSTLKIQRTERGDSAVYLCASSLGRLGVDEQYFGPGTRLTVT.

J is TRBJ1-6 and V is TRBV3-1 (or the pseudogene TRBV3-2); unclear D gene. The CDR3 runs to 14 residues. Per the germline V gene, CDR1 is LGHDT and CDR2 is YNNKEL (reference sequence). V was cut by 3 bases and J by 7 bases, with 10 bases left in between. CDR3: CASSQAGPNSPLHF. The CDR3 DNA reads as TGTGCCAGCAGCCAGGCAGGCCCGAATTCACCCCTCCACTTT.

Only one count was recorded for this clone. V gene TRBV4-1 combines with J gene TRBJ2-6; D gene uncertain. The germline gives CDR1 MGHRA, CDR2 YSYEKL. This CDR3 spans 16 amino acids. Between the trimmed V and J ends, which lost 1 base and 4 bases, there was a span of 11 bases. The CDR3 reads CASSQVALIGANVLTF. The CDR3 coding sequence is TGCGCCAGCAGCCAAGTTGCGTTAATCGGGGCCAACGTCCTGACTTTC.

CDR3 DNA sequence: TGTGCCAGCAGTTTGTCCACCTCGGGGAGAGGAGGGACTGAAGCTTTCTTT. Protein sequence: CASSLSTSGRGGTEAFF. The chain combines TRBV28 with TRBJ1-1; D ambiguous. Germline CDR1 is MDHEN and CDR2 is SYDVKM. CDR3 size: 17 residues. The germline V and J ends were trimmed by 3 bases and 5 bases, with 22 bases remaining between them.

V is TRBV4-1 and J is TRBJ1-1; 7 bases line up with TRBD1. The CDR3 extends over 16 amino acids. The J segment lost 0 bases and the V segment lost 3 bases, leaving 7 bases of the junction unmatched. Germline CDR1 reads MGHRA; CDR2 reads YSYEKL. The CDR3 DNA reads TGCGCCAGCAGCCATACCGGGACAGCAATGAACACTGAAGCTTTCTTT. Translated, it gives CASSHTGTAMNTEAFF.

The chain couples TRBV4-3 to TRBJ1-2; possible D gene TRBD1, 5 bases. Per the germline V gene, CDR1 is LGHNA and CDR2 is YSLEER. V lost 0 bases, J lost 0 bases, and 8 bases lay in between. The CDR3 is 15 residues long. CDR3 in amino acids: CASSQERGANYGYTF. The CDR3 region has the DNA TGCGCCAGCAGCCAAGAAAGGGGCGCTAACTATGGCTACACCTTC.

The chain recombines TRBV9 with TRBJ2-3, with 7 positions matching TRBD2. Germline CDR1 and CDR2: SGDLS and YYNGEE. After removal of 1 base from V and 3 bases from J, the junction contained 23 bases not matched to a gene. The CDR3 length is 21 residues. CDR3 nucleotide sequence: TGTGCCAGCAGCGTAACGACCCCCACCCGGGTGGGCGGGAGTGTAACAGATACGCAGTATTTT. Amino acid sequence: CASSVTTPTRVGGSVTDTQYF.

The chain employs TRBV13 and TRBJ2-2; 10 positions match TRBD2. CDR3 length: 16 amino acids. Trimming took 2 bases from V and 5 from J; bases not matched to a gene: 5. The V gene's germline CDR1 is PRHDT and CDR2 FYEKMQ (reference sequence). The CDR3 loop is CASSLWTSGNTGELFF. DNA of the CDR3: TGTGCCAGCAGCTTATGGACTAGCGGAAATACCGGGGAGCTGTTTTTT.

This clone was seen just once. The J gene is TRBJ1-1, the V gene TRBV10-3; 10 bases are a match to TRBD1. The CDR3 covers 13 residues. The germline V gene encodes CDR1 ENHRY and CDR2 SYGVKD. J was trimmed by 10 bases and V by 6 bases; bases with no gene match: 8. CDR3 coding DNA: TGTGCCATCAGGGAAGACAGGGGGCTCGGAGCTTTCTTT. Translated: CAIREDRGLGAFF.

In this sample, this clone turned up once. V and J are TRBV19 and TRBJ2-5; maybe TRBD1 (7 bases). V was cut by 7 bases and J by 4 bases, with 13 bases left in between. Germline V gene lookup returns CDR1 LNHDA and CDR2 SQIVND (reference sequence). The CDR3 runs to 13 residues. The CDR3 loop is CASTRQGGETQYF. CDR3 coding DNA: TGTGCCAGTACGAGACAGGGAGGAGAGACCCAGTACTTC.

In regard to this clone: Germline is not matched at one junction end, which may reflect a read error. The V gene is TRBV3-1 (or the pseudogene TRBV3-2), the J gene TRBJ2-7, with D possibly TRBD2 on 6 matching bases. The germline V gene has CDR1 LGHDT and CDR2 YNNKEL (reference sequence). The CDR3 totals 13 residues. The CDR3: CASSQGSAGGGIF. For the CDR3, the DNA is TGTGCCAGCAGCCAGGGATCAGCGGGCGGAGGTATTTTC.

This chain joins TRBV2 and TRBJ1-3, with D possibly TRBD1 on 5 matching bases. In germline, CDR1 is SNHLY, CDR2 FYNNEI. This CDR3 is built from 16 residues. V was trimmed by 4 bases and J by 0 bases, leaving 13 bases between them. The CDR3 nucleotides are TGTGCCAGCAGTGTACTTGACAGAAGCTCTGGAAACACCATATATTTT. It yields the protein CASSVLDRSSGNTIYF.

This clone was seen only a few times. CDR3 amino acids: CASRPTGTGSSPLHF. In DNA, the CDR3 is TGTGCCAGCAGACCAACCGGGACAGGGAGTTCACCCCTCCACTTT. The chain has TRBV6-5 and TRBJ1-6; TRBD1 agrees at 9 bases. This CDR3 comprises 15 residues. Germline trimming cut 6 bases from V and 9 bases from J; bases unmatched to any gene: 9. CDR1 and CDR2 (germline): MNHEY, SVGAGI.

The chain links TRBV19 to TRBJ2-5; TRBD2 agrees at 8 bases. This CDR3 comprises 16 residues. Germline CDR1 is LNHDA and CDR2 is SQIVND (reference sequence). V lost 5 bases and J lost 3; bases outside the gene matches: 11. This CDR3 is CASSALVGGGKETQYF. The CDR3, as DNA: TGTGCCAGTAGTGCCCTGGTCGGCGGGGGGAAAGAGACCCAGTACTTC. Drawing the rest from reference TRBV19 and TRBJ2-5, the complete variable domain is DGGITQSPKYLFRKEGQNVTLSCEQNLNHDAMYWYRQDPGQGLRLIYYSQIVNDFQKGDIAEGYSVSREKKESFPLTVTSAQKNPTAFYLCASSALVGGGKETQYFGPGTRLLVL.

This chain joins TRBV3-1 (or the pseudogene TRBV3-2) and TRBJ2-3; 10 bases match TRBD2. Germline V CDR1 and CDR2: LGHDT, YNNKEL (reference sequence). The CDR3 length is 17 residues. The junction had 9 bases not matched to a gene; V was cut back by 1 base and J by 5 bases. Written as DNA, the CDR3 is TGTGCCAGCAGCCAAGCAGATCTAGCGGGAGTTCAAGATACGCAGTATTTT. It specifies CASSQADLAGVQDTQYF.

This clone has only a few counts. The rearrangement joins TRBV20-1 to TRBJ1-2; no firm D call. This CDR3 spans 12 amino acids. The ends were cut back, 4 bases at V and 4 bases at J, with 10 bases in the middle. Germline V gene lookup returns CDR1 DFQATT and CDR2 SNEGSKA (reference sequence). As DNA, the CDR3 is TGCAGTGCTACTGACGATAGCTATGGCTACACCTTC. It is translated as CSATDDSYGYTF.

V gene TRBV6-4 combines with J gene TRBJ2-2, with a weak D call TRBD2 (6 bases). Germline CDR1 is MRHNA and CDR2 is SNTAGT. The CDR3 is 15 amino acids. V was pared by 4 bases and J by 7 bases, with 16 bases between. CDR3 sequence: CASSAGEEHIGELFF. In DNA form, the CDR3 reads TGTGCCAGCAGTGCCGGGGAGGAGCATATCGGGGAGCTGTTTTTT.

V gene TRBV12-3 or TRBV12-4 combines with J gene TRBJ1-2, with TRBD1 identical over 8 bases. V lost 6 bases to trimming and J lost 4 bases; unmatched junction nucleotides: 4. This CDR3 has 13 amino acids. This chain's CDR3 is CASSGQGSYGYTF. The CDR3 nucleotides are TGTGCCAGCAGCGGACAGGGTTCCTATGGCTACACCTTC.

The V and J genes are TRBV7-9 and TRBJ2-6; D uncertain. Per germline, CDR1 SEHNR and CDR2 FQNEAQ (reference sequence). The CDR3 is made up of 18 amino acids. Trimming shortened V by 5 bases and J by 0 bases, and 17 bases separated the two germline ends. CDR3 nucleotides: TGTGCCAGCAGCGTCTGGTTGGGCTCCTACTCTGGGGCCAACGTCCTGACTTTC. It codes for CASSVWLGSYSGANVLTF.

The V call is TRBV7-9, the J call TRBJ1-2; 8 positions agree with TRBD1. The CDR3 is 16 residues long. V lost 6 bases to trimming and J lost 3 bases; unmatched junction nucleotides: 12. CDR1 and CDR2 (germline): SEHNR, FQNEAQ (reference sequence). The CDR3 region is CASSYRAGGADYGYTF. DNA of the CDR3: TGTGCCAGCAGTTATCGCGCAGGGGGCGCGGACTATGGCTACACCTTC.

The chain carries TRBV4-2 and TRBJ2-7, with D tentatively TRBD2 (6 bases). This CDR3 contains 15 residues. Trimming left V 1 base short and J 1 base short, with 11 bases between. Germline V gives CDR1 LGHNA, CDR2 YNFKEQ. CDR3 in amino acids: CASSQVPGVSYEQYF. The CDR3 nucleotides read TGTGCCAGCAGCCAAGTCCCGGGGGTTTCCTACGAGCAGTACTTC.

This chain links TRBV7-3 with TRBJ1-1, with a weak D call TRBD1 (6 bases). Germline V lookup: CDR1 SGHTA, CDR2 FQGTGA. This CDR3 comprises 15 residues. V lost 5 bases to trimming and J lost 8 bases, with 21 bases between them. DNA for the CDR3: TGTGCCAGCAGCAACGCGGGGGCGGCTGGTTCGGAAGCTTTCTTT. The encoded protein is CASSNAGAAGSEAFF.